A single sample gave rise to the 25 T cell receptor beta chains below, sequenced in a study of blood T cell repertoires in COVID-19. TCRdb keeps only in-frame clones here, not all; method: immunoSEQ multiplex PCR. Here the sample spans approximately 200,000 clones, 80% to 90% being singletons. The sample taken for sequencing was PBMCs or T cells enriched from blood (not recorded which). All receptors come from a woman aged 25 to 39 who had been exposed to COVID-19.

This sequence joins TRBV11-1 and TRBJ1-1; perhaps TRBD1 as D (5 bases). This CDR3 is built from 14 residues. The V end was cut by 1 base, the J end by 5 bases, with 11 bases between. Looked up from germline, CDR1 is SGHAT and CDR2 is FQDESV (reference sequence). CDR3 nucleotide sequence: TGTGCCAGCAGCTTAGGTACAGGATGGACTGAAGCTTTCTTT. Translating gives CASSLGTGWTEAFF. Complete variable domain (other parts from reference TRBV11-1 and TRBJ1-1): EAEVAQSPRYKITEKSQAVAFWCDPISGHATLYWYRQILGQGPELLVQFQDESVVDDSQLPKDRFSAERLKGVDSTLKIQPAELGDSAMYLCASSLGTGWTEAFFGQGTRLTVV.

The chain combines TRBV5-4 with TRBJ1-2; no reliable D call. This CDR3 spans 13 amino acids. Germline V gives CDR1 SGHNT, CDR2 YYREEE (reference sequence). Trimming removed 0 bases from V and 6 bases from J, with 9 bases in between. The CDR3: CASSLGVEDGYTF. The CDR3, as DNA: TGTGCCAGCAGCTTGGGGGTGGAGGATGGCTACACCTTC.

The chain couples TRBV27 to TRBJ1-6; D call uncertain. The V gene's germline CDR1 is MNHEY and CDR2 SMNVEV (reference sequence). The CDR3 spans 14 residues. V was shortened by 6 bases and J by 10 bases, with 16 bases between the two germline ends. The CDR3 loop is CASSFRGVESPLHF. For the CDR3, the DNA is TGTGCCAGCAGCTTCCGCGGGGTAGAGTCACCCCTCCACTTT.

The chain has TRBV6-5 and TRBJ1-4; 8 bases agree with TRBD1. The CDR3 runs to 13 residues. Losses at the gene ends were 7 bases for V and 8 bases for J; bases not matched to a gene: 6. Germline V gene lookup returns CDR1 MNHEY and CDR2 SVGAGI. The CDR3 here is CASTDRDGEKLFF. The DNA for the CDR3 is TGTGCCAGCACGGACAGGGATGGAGAAAAACTGTTTTTT.

This chain joins TRBV29-1 and TRBJ2-2; 7 bases are shared with TRBD1. The germline V gene encodes CDR1 SQVTM and CDR2 ANQGSEA. The CDR3 has 13 amino acids. Trimming took 6 bases from V and 5 from J; bases not matched to a gene: 6. In nucleotides, the CDR3 is TGCAGCGTAAAGGGGGCCAAGACCGGGGAGCTGTTTTTT. Its protein product is CSVKGAKTGELFF.

The V and J genes are TRBV4-1 and TRBJ2-1, with 8 bases that match TRBD2. With 1 base clipped from V and 4 bases from J, the junction kept 6 bases outside the gene matches. The germline CDR1 and CDR2 sequences are MGHRA and YSYEKL. This CDR3 has 16 residues. CDR3 region: CASSQVRSSGYNEQFF. CDR3 nucleotides: TGCGCCAGCAGCCAAGTAAGGTCTAGCGGGTACAATGAGCAGTTCTTC.

Concerning this clone itself: The identical CDR3 is also encoded by other nucleotide sequences in the sample. The chain joins TRBV11-2 to TRBJ1-1; 8 bases map to TRBD1. The CDR3 totals 14 residues. Germline CDR1 and CDR2: SGHAT and FQNNGV. J gave up 5 bases and V 4 bases, and 6 bases lay outside the gene matches. The CDR3 DNA is TGTGCCAGCAGCTCCAGACAGGGGAGGACTGAAGCTTTCTTT. Residues: CASSSRQGRTEAFF.

A remark on this clone: Relative to the germline gene, one junction end is altered; a read error may explain this. The rearrangement joins TRBV6-5 to TRBJ1-1, with 9 bases that match TRBD1. This CDR3 comprises 11 residues. CDR1 MNHEY and CDR2 SVGAGI come from the germline V gene. The chain's CDR3 is CASSDRGKAFF. DNA for the CDR3: TGTGCCAGCAGCGACAGGGGGAAAGCGTTCTTT.

This rearrangement joins TRBV6-5 to TRBJ2-2, with 10 nucleotides matching TRBD2. V was clipped by 8 bases and J by 6 bases; unmatched bases: 9. The CDR3 has 15 residues. Germline CDR1 and CDR2: MNHEY and SVGAGI. The CDR3 loop reads CASGPLAGDAGELFF. The CDR3 coding sequence is TGTGCCAGCGGACCTCTAGCGGGAGATGCCGGGGAGCTGTTTTTT.

Remarks on this clone: A read error may produce the germline difference seen at one junction end. The chain links TRBV11-3 to TRBJ1-1; tentatively, D is TRBD1 (5 bases). CDR3 length equals 16 residues. Germline V lookup: CDR1 SGHNT, CDR2 YENEEA. CDR3 DNA: TGTGCCAGCAGCCTAGATTTAGACAGATCTAACACTGAAGCTTTCTTT. Its protein is CASSLDLDRSNTEAFF.

This chain links TRBV29-1 with TRBJ2-5; D ambiguous. Germline-derived CDR1 and CDR2 are SQVTM and ANQGSEA. The CDR3 has 13 amino acids. Trimming left V 4 bases short and J 1 base short, with 10 bases between. The CDR3: CSVGVIGQETQYF. CDR3 coding DNA: TGCAGCGTTGGAGTAATCGGCCAAGAGACCCAGTACTTC.

The chain uses TRBV2 and TRBJ2-7, with 8 bases lining up with TRBD1. The V segment lost 6 bases and the J segment 0 bases; nucleotides outside the gene matches: 1. This CDR3 region has 13 residues. Germline CDR1 is SNHLY and CDR2 is FYNNEI. The CDR3 DNA reads as TGTGCCAGCAGGGACAGGGTCTCCTACGAGCAGTACTTC. It is translated as CASRDRVSYEQYF.

V is TRBV2 and J is TRBJ2-4; TRBD2 matches at 8 bases. V shed 3 bases, J shed 7 bases, and the junction held 8 bases outside the gene matches. Germline CDR1 SNHLY, CDR2 FYNNEI. The CDR3 spans 15 residues. CDR3 sequence: CASSDGRAVGNIQYF. DNA of the CDR3: TGTGCCAGCAGTGACGGGAGGGCCGTTGGGAACATTCAGTACTTC.

The chain uses TRBV5-1 and TRBJ1-5, with 7 bases aligning to TRBD1. Losses at the gene ends were 4 bases for V and 2 bases for J; bases not matched to a gene: 3. The germline V gene has CDR1 SGHRS and CDR2 YFSETQ. The CDR3 loop spans 14 amino acids. CDR3 in DNA: TGCGCCAGCAGCCCCGGGACAGGCAATCAGCCCCAGCATTTT. This encodes CASSPGTGNQPQHF.

CDR3 nucleotide sequence: TGTGCCAGTAGTATCGAGGGACAGGGGGAAAAAATTGAGCAGTTCTTC. As protein: CASSIEGQGEKIEQFF. The chain has TRBV19 and TRBJ2-1; TRBD1 agrees at 11 bases. V dropped 3 bases and J dropped 9; count of bases not matched to a gene: 10. The length of the CDR3 is 16 residues. From germline, CDR1 is LNHDA and CDR2 SQIVND (reference sequence).

The genes are TRBV5-4 and TRBJ1-6, with 8 bases identical to TRBD1. Losses at the gene ends were 4 bases for V and 10 bases for J; bases not matched to a gene: 13. This CDR3 has 16 amino acids. CDR1 and CDR2 from the germline V gene are SGHNT and YYREEE (reference sequence). CDR3 DNA sequence: TGTGCCAGCAGCACGGCTCCAGGGGGCGCTGGGTCACCCCTCCACTTT. Protein product: CASSTAPGGAGSPLHF.

The chain employs TRBV10-3 and TRBJ2-7; TRBD1 matches 12 bases. CDR3 length: 17 residues. Per germline, CDR1 ENHRY and CDR2 SYGVKD. The junction had 10 bases not matched to a gene; V was cut back by 2 bases and J by 5 bases. The CDR3 DNA reads TGTGCCATCAGTGAGCGAACCCCCGGGACAGGGGGCAACGAGCAGTACTTC. It specifies CAISERTPGTGGNEQYF.

This sequence joins TRBV6-5 and TRBJ1-1, with TRBD1 matching 8 bases. V lost 6 bases, J lost 8 bases, and 8 bases stayed unmatched. The V gene's germline CDR1 is MNHEY and CDR2 SVGAGI. The CDR3 length is 13 residues. CDR3 nucleotide sequence: TGTGCCAGCAGCCTCGACAGGGGACTAGAAGCTTTCTTT. Translation: CASSLDRGLEAFF.

The chain links TRBV12-3 or TRBV12-4 to TRBJ2-2, with D possibly matching TRBD1 (6 bases). The CDR3 has 13 amino acids. Trimming cost V 8 bases and J 2 bases, with 9 bases left between them. The CDR3 here is CASGQLNTGELFF. CDR3 nucleotides: TGTGCCAGCGGACAGCTAAACACCGGGGAGCTGTTTTTT.

This clone was seen a single time. The J gene is TRBJ2-5, the V gene TRBV7-9; 8 bases align to TRBD2. Germline V gives CDR1 SEHNR, CDR2 FQNEAQ (reference sequence). V lost 5 bases to trimming and J lost 5 bases; unmatched junction nucleotides: 7. The CDR3 runs to 14 residues. CDR3 in DNA: TGTGCCAGCAGCCTCGGGAGGGCCTGGGAGACCCAGTACTTC. Protein sequence: CASSLGRAWETQYF.

This rearrangement joins TRBV25-1 to TRBJ1-5; 7 nucleotides align to TRBD1. The CDR3 length is 11 residues. Germline trimming cut 9 bases from V and 6 bases from J; bases unmatched to any gene: 2. CDR1 is MGHDK and CDR2 is SYGVNS in the germline V gene. The CDR3, as DNA: TGTGCCAGAGGGGGCAGTCAGCCCCAGCATTTT. This encodes CARGGSQPQHF.

The chain joins TRBV16 to TRBJ1-1; 7 bases agree with TRBD1. The trim removed 0 bases at V and 0 bases at J, leaving 4 bases unmatched. CDR1 is KGHSY and CDR2 is FQNENV in the germline V gene. CDR3 length: 16 amino acids. CDR3 nucleotides: TGTGCCAGCAGCCAATCGACAGGGATAATGAACACTGAAGCTTTCTTT. Translated: CASSQSTGIMNTEAFF.

The V and J genes are TRBV6-2 or TRBV6-3 and TRBJ1-2, with a possible D match to TRBD1 (6 bases). The length of the CDR3 is 14 residues. Germline V gene lookup returns CDR1 MNHEY and CDR2 SVGEGT. V was trimmed by 6 bases and J by 3 bases, leaving 14 bases between them. CDR3 residues: CASRPLQGDYGYTF. Written as DNA, the CDR3 is TGTGCCAGCAGACCTCTACAGGGAGACTATGGCTACACCTTC.

The chain combines TRBV5-1 with TRBJ2-7, with D unclear. Per germline, CDR1 SGHRS and CDR2 YFSETQ. The ends were cut back, 4 bases at V and 5 bases at J, with 16 bases in the middle. The CDR3 length is 14 residues. The CDR3 reads CASSSEAILDEQYF. The CDR3 DNA follows: TGCGCCAGCAGCAGTGAAGCCATCCTGGACGAGCAGTACTTC.

This clone was detected once. The chain recombines TRBV10-1 with TRBJ2-3; D not certain. The V end lost 2 bases, the J end lost 4 bases, and 13 bases lay between the germline ends. The CDR3 totals 15 residues. Germline values: CDR1 WNHNN, CDR2 SYGVQD (reference sequence). Written as DNA, the CDR3 is TGCGCCAGCAGTGAGATAAGCCCTATATCAGATACGCAGTATTTT. Amino acid sequence: CASSEISPISDTQYF.